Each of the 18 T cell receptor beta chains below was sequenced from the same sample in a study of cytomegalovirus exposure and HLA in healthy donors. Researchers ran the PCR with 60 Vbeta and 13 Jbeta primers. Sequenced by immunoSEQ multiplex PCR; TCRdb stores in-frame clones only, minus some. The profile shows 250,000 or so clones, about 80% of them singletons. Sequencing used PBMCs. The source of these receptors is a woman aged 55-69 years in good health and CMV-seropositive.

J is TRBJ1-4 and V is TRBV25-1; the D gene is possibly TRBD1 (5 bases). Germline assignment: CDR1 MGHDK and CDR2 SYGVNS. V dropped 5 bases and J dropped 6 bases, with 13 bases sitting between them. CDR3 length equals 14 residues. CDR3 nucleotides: TGTGCCAGCAGTATAGCCGGGGGATATGAAAAACTGTTTTTT. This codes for CASSIAGGYEKLFF. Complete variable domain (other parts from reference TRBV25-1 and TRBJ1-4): EADIYQTPRYLVIGTGKKITLECSQTMGHDKMYWYQQDPGMELHLIHYSYGVNSTEKGDLSSESTVSRIRTEHFPLTLESARPSHTSQYLCASSIAGGYEKLFFGSGTQLSVL.

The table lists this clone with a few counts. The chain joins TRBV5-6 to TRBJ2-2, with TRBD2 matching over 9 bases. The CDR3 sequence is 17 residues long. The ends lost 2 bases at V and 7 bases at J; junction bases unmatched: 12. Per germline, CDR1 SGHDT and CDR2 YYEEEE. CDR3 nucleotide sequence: TGTGCCAGCAGCTTTTATCATGGACTAGCGAGTGGCGGGGAGCTGTTTTTT. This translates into CASSFYHGLASGGELFF.

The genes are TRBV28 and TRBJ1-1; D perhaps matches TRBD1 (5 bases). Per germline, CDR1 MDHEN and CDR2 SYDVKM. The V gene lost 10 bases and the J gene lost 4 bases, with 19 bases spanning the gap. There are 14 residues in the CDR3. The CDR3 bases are TGTGCCACCAAGGGGCGGGGGGAGAGCACTGAAGCTTTCTTT. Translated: CATKGRGESTEAFF.

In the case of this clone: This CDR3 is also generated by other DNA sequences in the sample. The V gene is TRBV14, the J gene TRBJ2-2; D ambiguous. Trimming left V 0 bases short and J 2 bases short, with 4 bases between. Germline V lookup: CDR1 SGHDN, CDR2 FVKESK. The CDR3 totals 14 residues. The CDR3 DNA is TGTGCCAGCAGCCAAGATCGTAACACCGGGGAGCTGTTTTTT. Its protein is CASSQDRNTGELFF.

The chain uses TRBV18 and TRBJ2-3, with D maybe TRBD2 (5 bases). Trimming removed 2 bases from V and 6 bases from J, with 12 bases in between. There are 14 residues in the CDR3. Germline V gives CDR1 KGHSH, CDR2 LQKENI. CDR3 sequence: CASSPGGVGDTQYF. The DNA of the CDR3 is TGTGCCAGCTCACCAGGAGGAGTGGGGGATACGCAGTATTTT.

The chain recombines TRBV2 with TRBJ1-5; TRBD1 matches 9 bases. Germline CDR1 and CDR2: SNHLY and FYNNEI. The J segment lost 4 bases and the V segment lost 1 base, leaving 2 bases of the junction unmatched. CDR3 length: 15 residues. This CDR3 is CASSEDRGPNQPQHF. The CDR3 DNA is TGTGCCAGCAGTGAAGACAGGGGGCCTAATCAGCCCCAGCATTTT.

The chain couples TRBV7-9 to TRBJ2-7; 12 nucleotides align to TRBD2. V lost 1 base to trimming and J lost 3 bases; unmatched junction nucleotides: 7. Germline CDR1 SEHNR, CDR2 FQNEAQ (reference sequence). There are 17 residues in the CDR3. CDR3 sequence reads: CASSLGLAGESYYEQYF. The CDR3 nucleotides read TGTGCCAGCAGCTTAGGACTAGCGGGAGAGAGCTACTACGAGCAGTACTTC.

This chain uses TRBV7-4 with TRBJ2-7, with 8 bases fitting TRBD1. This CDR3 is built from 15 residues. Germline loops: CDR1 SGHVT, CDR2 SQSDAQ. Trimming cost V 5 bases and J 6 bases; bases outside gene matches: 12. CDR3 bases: TGTGCCAGCAGCCTTAGGTGGCAGGGGGCATTCGAGCAGTACTTC. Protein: CASSLRWQGAFEQYF. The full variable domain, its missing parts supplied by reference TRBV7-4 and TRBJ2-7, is GAGVSQSPRYKVAKRGRDVALRCDSISGHVTLYWYRQTLGQGSEVLTYSQSDAQRDKSGRPSGRFSAERPERSVSTLKIQRTEQGDSAVYLCASSLRWQGAFEQYFGPGTRLTVT.

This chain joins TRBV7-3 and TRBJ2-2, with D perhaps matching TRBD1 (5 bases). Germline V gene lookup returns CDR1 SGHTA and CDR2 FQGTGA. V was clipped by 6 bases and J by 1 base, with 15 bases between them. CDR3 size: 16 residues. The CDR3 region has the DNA TGTGCCAGCAGGACAGCAGGGTTAGGGAACACCGGGGAGCTGTTTTTT. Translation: CASRTAGLGNTGELFF.

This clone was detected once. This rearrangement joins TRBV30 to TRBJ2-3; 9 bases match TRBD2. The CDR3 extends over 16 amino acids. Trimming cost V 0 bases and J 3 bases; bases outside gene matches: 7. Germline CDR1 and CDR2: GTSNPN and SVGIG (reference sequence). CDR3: CAWSVGFLAGTDTQYF. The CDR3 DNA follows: TGTGCCTGGAGTGTAGGTTTTCTAGCGGGAACAGATACGCAGTATTTT.

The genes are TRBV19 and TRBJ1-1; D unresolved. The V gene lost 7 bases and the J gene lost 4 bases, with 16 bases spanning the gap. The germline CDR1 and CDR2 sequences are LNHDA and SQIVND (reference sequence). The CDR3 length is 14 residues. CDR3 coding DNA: TGTGCCAGTAAGAAAAGGGAAGAGGGCACTGAAGCTTTCTTT. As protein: CASKKREEGTEAFF.

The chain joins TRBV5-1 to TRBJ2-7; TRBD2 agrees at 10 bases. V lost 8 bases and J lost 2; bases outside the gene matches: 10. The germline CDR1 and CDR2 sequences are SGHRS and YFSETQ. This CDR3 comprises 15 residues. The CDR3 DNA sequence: TGCGCCAGTCACCCCGTAGCGGGAGGTACCTACGAGCAGTACTTC. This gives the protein CASHPVAGGTYEQYF.

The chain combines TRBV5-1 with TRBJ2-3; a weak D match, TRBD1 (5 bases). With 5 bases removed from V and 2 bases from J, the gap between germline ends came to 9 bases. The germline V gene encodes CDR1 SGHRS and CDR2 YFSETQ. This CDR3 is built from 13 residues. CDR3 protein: CASRNRTTDTQYF. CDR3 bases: TGCGCCAGCAGAAACAGGACCACAGATACGCAGTATTTT.

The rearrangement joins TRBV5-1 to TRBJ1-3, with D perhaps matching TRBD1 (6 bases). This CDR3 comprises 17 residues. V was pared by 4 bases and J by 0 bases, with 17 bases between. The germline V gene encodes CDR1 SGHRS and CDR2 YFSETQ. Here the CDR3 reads CASSTETGLSSGNTIYF. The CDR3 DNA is TGCGCCAGCAGCACCGAGACAGGCTTGAGCTCTGGAAACACCATATATTTT.

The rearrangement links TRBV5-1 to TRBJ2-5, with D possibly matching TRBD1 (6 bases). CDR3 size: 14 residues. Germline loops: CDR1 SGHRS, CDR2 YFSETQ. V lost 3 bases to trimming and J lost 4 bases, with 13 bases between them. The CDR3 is CASSSDRPRETQYF. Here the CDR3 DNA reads TGCGCCAGCAGCTCCGACAGGCCTCGAGAGACCCAGTACTTC.

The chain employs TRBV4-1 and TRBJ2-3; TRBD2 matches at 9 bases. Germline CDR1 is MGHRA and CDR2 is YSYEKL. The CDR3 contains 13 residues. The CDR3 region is CAASGASTDTQYF. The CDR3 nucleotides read TGCGCGGCTAGCGGGGCTAGCACAGATACGCAGTATTTT.

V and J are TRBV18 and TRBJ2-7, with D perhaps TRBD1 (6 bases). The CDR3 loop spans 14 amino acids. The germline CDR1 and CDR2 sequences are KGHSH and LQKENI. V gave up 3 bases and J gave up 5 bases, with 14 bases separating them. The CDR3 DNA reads TGTGCCAGCTCACCGGGACAAGTTGTGGACGAGCAGTACTTC. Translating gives CASSPGQVVDEQYF.

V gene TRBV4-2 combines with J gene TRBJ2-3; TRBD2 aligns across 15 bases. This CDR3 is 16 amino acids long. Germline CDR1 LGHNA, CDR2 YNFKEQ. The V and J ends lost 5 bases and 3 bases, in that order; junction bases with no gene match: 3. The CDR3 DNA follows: TGTGCCAGCAGCTCCGGACTAGCGGGAGGGACAGATACGCAGTATTTT. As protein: CASSSGLAGGTDTQYF.